This is a list of T cell receptor beta chains from one sample in a study of Ad26.COV2.S vaccination and SARS-CoV-2 variants. TCRdb's table, derived via immunoSEQ multiplex PCR, lists solely in-frame clones and lacks some. The table has roughly 380,000 clones, 80% to 90% seen once. Sequences were derived from peripheral blood, sampled in a trial of Ad26.COV2.S vaccine versus placebo. The receptors originated from a person between 18 and 59 years old who received the Ad26.COV2.S COVID-19 vaccine or a placebo. CDR3s include the opening cysteine and the closing phenylalanine or tryptophan. The D gene is left open where the match is weak. Only some rows state a clone size, as once, few, many or a class for expanded clones.

>TRBJ2-1|few|TRBV6-5|TRBD1
CASSYETGAPYNEQFF
TGTGCCAGCAGTTACGAAACAGGGGCTCCCTACAATGAGCAGTTCTTC
>TRBJ2-5|-|TRBV5-1|TRBD1
CASSAPDRGGETQYF
TGCGCCAGCAGCGCGCCGGACAGGGGCGGCGAGACCCAGTACTTC
>TRBJ2-5|-|TRBV15|-
CATSRTGQETQYF
TGTGCCACCAGCAGAACGGGCCAAGAGACCCAGTACTTC
>TRBJ1-5|-|TRBV7-2|TRBD1
CASSLRTGGYQPQHF
TGTGCCAGCAGCTTGCGGACAGGGGGGTATCAGCCCCAGCATTTT
>TRBJ2-7|-|TRBV6-5|-
CASKVGGLSLLF
TGTGCCAGCAAAGTAGGGGGTCTCTCTCTTCTCTTC
>TRBJ1-1|-|TRBV5-4|TRBD1
CASSLDSGQASKGFF
TGTGCCAGCAGCTTGGATTCGGGACAGGCTTCAAAGGGTTTCTTT
>TRBJ1-2|once|TRBV19|-
CASNVPNAGDYGYTF
TGTGCCAGTAATGTTCCTAATGCAGGGGACTATGGCTACACCTTC
>TRBJ2-7|-|TRBV11-2|-
CASSPRDNPYEQYF
TGTGCCAGCTCCCCCCGGGACAACCCCTACGAGCAGTACTTC
>TRBJ1-2|-|TRBV10-3|-
CASGQRDGYTF
TGTGCCAGCGGACAAAGGGATGGCTACACCTTC
>TRBJ2-7|once|TRBV5-5|TRBD2
CASSLRGLAGGSAEQYF
TGTGCCAGCAGCTTGAGAGGACTAGCGGGGGGGTCGGCCGAGCAGTACTTC
>TRBJ1-1|-|TRBV18|-
CASSPEGNTEAFF
TGTGCCAGCTCACCCGAGGGGAACACTGAAGCTTTCTTT
>TRBJ1-5|-|TRBV24-1|-
CATSPRGLSNQPQHF
TGTGCCACCAGCCCCAGGGGCCTTAGCAATCAGCCCCAGCATTTT
>TRBJ2-1|-|TRBV7-9|TRBD1
CASSLIRDRGYNEQFF
TGTGCCAGCAGCTTAATCCGGGACAGGGGATACAATGAGCAGTTCTTC
>TRBJ2-2|-|TRBV5-4|TRBD2
CASSLGGGTYTGELFF
TGTGCCAGCAGCTTGGGCGGGGGGACCTACACCGGGGAGCTGTTTTTT
>TRBJ2-3|once|TRBV4-3|TRBD2
CASSQDGLAGGLADTQYF
TGCGCCAGCAGCCAAGATGGTCTAGCGGGGGGCCTCGCAGATACGCAGTATTTT
>TRBJ2-7|-|TRBV4-3|TRBD1
CASSQEDRSLYEQYF
TGCGCCAGCAGCCAAGAGGACAGGTCCCTGTACGAGCAGTACTTC
>TRBJ1-2|-|TRBV29-1|-
CSVERGAGYGYTF
TGCAGCGTTGAGCGGGGGGCAGGGTATGGCTACACCTTC
>TRBJ1-6|-|TRBV6-2/TRBV6-3|TRBD1
CASSSQGRDNSPLHF
TGTGCCAGCAGTTCACAGGGGCGGGATAATTCACCCCTCCACTTT
>TRBJ2-7|-|TRBV4-1|TRBD2
CASSREGRTYEQYF
TGCGCCAGCAGCCGGGAGGGGCGAACCTACGAGCAGTACTTC
>TRBJ2-1|once|TRBV7-3|TRBD1
CASSHGTGSYNEQFF
TGTGCCAGCAGCCACGGGACAGGGAGCTACAATGAGCAGTTCTTC
>TRBJ2-3|-|TRBV2|TRBD2
CASRFPGLASRHNTDTQYF
TGTGCCAGCAGATTCCCGGGACTAGCTTCTCGACATAACACAGATACGCAGTATTTT
>TRBJ1-1|few|TRBV12-3/TRBV12-4|-
CASSFNTEAFF
TGTGCCAGCAGTTTTAACACTGAAGCTTTCTTT
>TRBJ1-6|few|TRBV6-2/TRBV6-3|-
CASSLLGGSPLHF
TGTGCCAGCAGTTTACTGGGAGGTTCACCCCTCCACTTT
>TRBJ1-1|-|TRBV7-3|-
CASSSGWGTEAFF
TGTGCCAGCAGCTCAGGGTGGGGCACTGAAGCTTTCTTT
>TRBJ2-7|-|TRBV19|-
CATLDAGMSYEQYF
TGTGCCACCTTGGATGCAGGGATGTCCTACGAGCAGTACTTC
>TRBJ2-2|-|TRBV9|-
CASSVDPNTGELFF
TGTGCCAGCAGCGTAGACCCAAACACCGGGGAGCTGTTTTTT
>TRBJ2-1|-|TRBV5-5|TRBD1
CASSDRDRTYNEQFF
TGTGCCAGCAGCGACCGGGACAGGACTTACAATGAGCAGTTCTTC
>TRBJ1-2|-|TRBV29-1|TRBD1
CSVEGRDRGRINYGYTF
TGCAGCGTTGAGGGCCGGGACAGGGGGCGGATTAACTATGGCTACACCTTC
>TRBJ2-7|-|TRBV4-1|-
CASSHPGLPGKGQYF
TGCGCCAGCAGCCACCCTGGACTGCCGGGGAAGGGGCAGTACTTC
>TRBJ2-1|-|TRBV5-1|-
CASSIRSDGEQFF
TGCGCCAGCAGCATACGGAGTGACGGTGAGCAGTTCTTC
>TRBJ1-1|-|TRBV3-1/TRBV3-2|-
CASSQAQTGSEAFF
TGTGCCAGCAGCCAAGCACAGACTGGGTCTGAAGCTTTCTTT
>TRBJ2-7|-|TRBV7-2|-
CASSLPGPQYF
TGTGCCAGCAGCCTCCCAGGCCCTCAGTACTTC
>TRBJ1-2|-|TRBV25-1|-
CASSEYGRNYGYTF
TGTGCCAGCAGTGAATATGGCAGGAACTATGGCTACACCTTC
>TRBJ1-5|-|TRBV2|-
CASSEARLTQPQHF
TGTGCCAGCAGTGAAGCGAGGTTGACTCAGCCCCAGCATTTT
>TRBJ1-1|-|TRBV4-2|-
CASSQAGSSTEAFF
TGTGCCAGCAGCCAAGCGGGAAGTAGCACTGAAGCTTTCTTT
>TRBJ2-1|once|TRBV29-1|-
CSVVRYGGGRNEQFF
TGCAGCGTTGTGCGGTACGGAGGGGGAAGGAATGAGCAGTTCTTC
>TRBJ2-2|-|TRBV7-3|TRBD2
CASSLSPSGGNTGELFF
TGTGCCAGCAGCCTAAGTCCTAGCGGGGGAAACACCGGGGAGCTGTTTTTT
>TRBJ2-7|-|TRBV9|-
CASSVDGRGPYEQYF
TGTGCCAGCAGCGTAGATGGAAGGGGTCCCTACGAGCAGTACTTC
>TRBJ1-4|-|TRBV7-9|-
CASSTLSGRDANEKLFF
TGTGCCAGCAGCACACTCTCAGGCAGGGATGCTAATGAAAAACTGTTTTTT
>TRBJ1-1|-|TRBV12-3/TRBV12-4|-
CASSLSTEAFF
TGTGCCAGCAGTCTTTCCACTGAAGCTTTCTTT
>TRBJ2-7|-|TRBV5-1|TRBD1
CASSLATGELSYEQYF
TGCGCCAGCAGCTTGGCTACAGGGGAATTATCCTACGAGCAGTACTTC
>TRBJ2-3|-|TRBV5-1|-
CASSLGSGTDTDTQYF
TGCGCCAGCAGCTTGGGGTCCGGGACGGACACAGATACGCAGTATTTT